This record concerns one TCR beta chain sequence. These data belong to a study of blood T cell repertoires in COVID-19. On the study more broadly: The United States, Italy and Spain provided the acute and convalescent COVID-19 samples. T cells, B-cell-depleted T cells, or PBMCs provided the cDNA or gDNA that served as material.

Original handling: Amplification of reference gene primers was used by the study to estimate nucleated cell counts. Assay: immunoSEQ multiplex PCR; the TCRdb copy retains only in-frame clones and omits some. D and trimming come from the DNA, and the V and J calls and clone size come from that table. The table has 200,000 to 250,000 clones, almost 85% seen once. Specimen: peripheral blood. The clonotype originates from a woman of 80 years or more with acute or convalescent COVID-19.

CDR3 loop: CASSLEYIGTGELFF. The CDR3 DNA reads as TGCGCCAGCAGCCTGGAGTACATCGGCACCGGGGAGCTGTTTTTT. The chain couples TRBV4-3 to TRBJ2-2; no clear D gene. The germline gives CDR1 LGHNA, CDR2 YSLEER. V lost 4 bases to trimming and J lost 4 bases, with 13 bases between them. The CDR3 length is 15 residues.